These 24 T cell receptor beta chains were all obtained from the same sample, sequenced in a study of T-cell reconstitution after alpha-beta-depleted transplantation in children. The authors prepared the TCRbeta library with unique molecular identifiers. TCRdb re-analysed the PCR reads in MiXCR, keeping a single row per CDR3 protein. The table records around 700,000 distinct CDR3 sequences, around 13% of them present only once. The source material was PBMCs, sampled before TCRalphabeta/CD19-depleted stem cell transplant. These receptors all stem from a girl aged 2-10 years with congenital amegakaryocytic thrombocytopenia, due to receive a stem cell transplant.

This clonotype was recorded a few times. V is TRBV5-1 and J is TRBJ2-1, with 9 positions matching TRBD2. V was clipped by 1 base and J by 0 bases; unmatched bases: 11. Germline CDR1 and CDR2: SGHRS and YFSETQ. CDR3 length: 19 amino acids. The CDR3 here is CASSLHSSGKDRSYNEQFF. The CDR3 nucleotides are TGCGCCAGCAGCTTGCATTCTAGCGGGAAAGACCGCTCCTACAATGAGCAGTTCTTC.

This clonotype was seen repeatedly, ten times or more. The V and J genes are TRBV7-8 and TRBJ2-7; possibly TRBD1 or TRBD2 for D (5 bases each). Trimming left V 5 bases short and J 3 bases short, with 20 bases between. The CDR3 has 16 residues. Germline loops: CDR1 SGHVS, CDR2 FQNEAQ. The CDR3 sequence: CASSKFPRDRYYEQYF. The DNA for the CDR3 is TGTGCCAGCAGCAAATTCCCCCGGGACCGATACTACGAGCAGTACTTC.

Of note for this clonotype: With a much larger clone just one base away, this may be a read error. The CDR3 DNA sequence: TGCAGTGCTCTATCGAACTCGAGGACAGAATTCTACGAGCAGTCCTTC. Translating gives CSALSNSRTEFYEQSF. The chain uses TRBV20-1 and TRBJ2-7; D perhaps matches TRBD1 (6 bases). This CDR3 spans 16 amino acids. The V gene's germline CDR1 is DFQATT and CDR2 SNEGSKA (reference sequence).

This clonotype was detected only a few times. The gene calls are TRBV6-1 and TRBJ2-2, with 8 bases fitting TRBD1. The V gene end was trimmed by 2 bases and the J gene end by 3 bases; junction bases not matched to a gene: 2. This CDR3 spans 15 amino acids. From germline, CDR1 is MNHNS and CDR2 SASEGT. The CDR3, as DNA: TGTGCCAGCAGTGAACAGACAGGGGACACCGGGGAGCTGTTTTTT. This sequence encodes CASSEQTGDTGELFF.

This clonotype was detected only a few times. The chain combines TRBV5-5 with TRBJ2-3, with D tentatively TRBD2 (6 bases). The CDR3 covers 14 residues. Germline loops: CDR1 SGHKS, CDR2 YYEKEE (reference sequence). Trimming stripped 6 bases from V and 5 bases from J, with 16 bases between. CDR3 residues: CASTHSGNKDTQYF. DNA for the CDR3: TGTGCCAGCACCCATAGCGGAAACAAAGATACGCAGTATTTT.

This chain links TRBV20-1 with TRBJ2-3; 11 bases fit TRBD2. Unmatched junction bases numbered 5, after V lost 5 bases and J lost 4 bases. The CDR3 totals 14 residues. CDR1 is DFQATT and CDR2 is SNEGSKA in the germline V gene (reference sequence). Here the CDR3 reads CSAGTSGRPDTQYF. The CDR3 DNA reads TGCAGTGCTGGTACTAGCGGGAGACCAGATACGCAGTATTTT.

This clonotype appeared many times. The V gene is TRBV29-1, the J gene TRBJ1-4, with D uncertain. The V gene lost 2 bases and the J gene lost 4 bases, with 8 bases spanning the gap. The length of the CDR3 is 13 residues. Germline CDR1 is SQVTM and CDR2 is ANQGSEA. CDR3 bases: TGCAGCGTTGAAATAGGGCTTAATGAAAAACTGTTTTTT. It codes for CSVEIGLNEKLFF.

This clonotype has only a few counts. The J gene is TRBJ2-1, the V gene TRBV11-2; no reliable D call. Germline assignment: CDR1 SGHAT and CDR2 FQNNGV. Trimming stripped 2 bases from V and 8 bases from J, with 13 bases between. The CDR3 loop spans 14 amino acids. The CDR3 nucleotides read TGTGCCAGCAGCTTAAACGGTCGTCGGTATGAGCAGTTCTTC. It specifies CASSLNGRRYEQFF.

Comment on this clonotype: Possible read error: a much larger clone is one base away. Here the CDR3 omits its conserved ending phenylalanine or tryptophan, so a read error is the likely source. As DNA, the CDR3 is TGTGCCAGCAGCTCCAGGGCGGAAGCTTTCCTT. It specifies CASSSRAEAFL. J is TRBJ1-1 and V is TRBV7-9; D might be TRBD1 (5 bases). Germline assignment: CDR1 SEHNR and CDR2 FQNEAQ (reference sequence). Trimming cost V 4 bases and J 8 bases, with 8 bases left between them. The CDR3 totals 11 residues.

This clonotype has only a few counts. The CDR3 loop is CASSWQDNNIQYF. The CDR3 coding sequence is TGTGCCAGCAGCTGGCAGGACAACAACATTCAGTACTTC. The V call is TRBV7-9, the J call TRBJ2-4, with D possibly matching TRBD1 (5 bases). V lost 4 bases and J lost 7, with 11 bases in between. There are 13 residues in the CDR3. Germline lookup yields CDR1 SEHNR and CDR2 FQNEAQ (reference sequence).

The chain joins TRBV29-1 to TRBJ2-7; TRBD2 aligns across 7 bases. CDR3 length: 14 residues. The V gene end was trimmed by 7 bases and the J gene end by 5 bases; junction bases not matched to a gene: 14. Germline loops: CDR1 SQVTM, CDR2 ANQGSEA. Written as DNA, the CDR3 is TGCAGCGCCCAGGTGGTGGCGGGAGTCAACGAGCAGTACTTC. Amino acid sequence: CSAQVVAGVNEQYF.

This clonotype was observed a handful of times. CDR3 bases: TGTGCCAGCAGTCTCTCCGCTCAAGGACTCTACGAGCAGTACTTC. Residues: CASSLSAQGLYEQYF. The rearrangement joins TRBV27 to TRBJ2-7, with D possibly being TRBD2 (5 bases). The V gene's germline CDR1 is MNHEY and CDR2 SMNVEV (reference sequence). CDR3 size: 15 residues. With 5 bases removed from V and 3 bases from J, the gap between germline ends came to 17 bases.

The J gene is TRBJ2-5, the V gene TRBV5-1, with 8 bases matching TRBD2. The CDR3 totals 16 residues. The ends lost 3 bases at V and 3 bases at J; junction bases unmatched: 10. The germline gives CDR1 SGHRS, CDR2 YFSETQ. The CDR3 region is CASSWGTTSGEETQYF. Here the CDR3 DNA reads TGCGCCAGCAGCTGGGGGACTACTAGCGGCGAAGAGACCCAGTACTTC.

There are many counts of this clonotype. The chain is built from TRBV29-1 and TRBJ2-7; perhaps TRBD2 as D (5 bases). CDR1 is SQVTM, CDR2 ANQGSEA, per germline. The CDR3 length is 15 residues. V was clipped by 0 bases and J by 0 bases, with 12 bases between them. The CDR3 DNA follows: TGCAGCGTTGAAGATCGGGTGGGGAGCTCCTACGAGCAGTACTTC. This sequence encodes CSVEDRVGSSYEQYF.

This clonotype has a count of ten or more. The chain combines TRBV27 with TRBJ2-7; the D gene is possibly TRBD1 (6 bases). Germline V gene sequence: CDR1 MNHEY, CDR2 SMNVEV (reference sequence). V was cut by 2 bases and J by 2 bases, with 7 bases left in between. CDR3 length: 13 amino acids. CDR3 sequence (DNA): TGTGCCAGCAGTTTAAGGGACACCTACGAGCAGTACTTC. This translates into CASSLRDTYEQYF.

This clonotype was found a few times. The V call is TRBV7-9, the J call TRBJ1-2; TRBD1 agrees at 7 bases. The CDR3 extends over 15 amino acids. Germline V gene sequence: CDR1 SEHNR, CDR2 FQNEAQ (reference sequence). Trimming removed 5 bases from V and 3 bases from J; junction bases left unmatched: 9. The CDR3 DNA sequence: TGTGCCAGCAGCCCAGGGGGGTACCGCTACTATGGCTACACCTTC. Its translation is CASSPGGYRYYGYTF.

On this clonotype itself: The CDR3 end shows no conserved phenylalanine or tryptophan, and so a read error is likely. This chain links TRBV12-3 or TRBV12-4 with TRBJ2-3, with 12 bases fitting TRBD2. CDR3 length equals 18 residues. Trimming removed 2 bases from V and 5 bases from J; junction bases left unmatched: 11. Written as DNA, the CDR3 is TGTGCCAGCAGTTTAAGACTAGCGGGGGCATCCCCGCGAGATACGCAGTATTAT. It specifies CASSLRLAGASPRDTQYY.

This clonotype was seen repeatedly, ten times or more. DNA of the CDR3: TGTGCCAGCAGCTTGGCCGTAAGGAGCGACACTGAAGCTTTCTTT. This translates into CASSLAVRSDTEAFF. This rearrangement joins TRBV5-5 to TRBJ1-1; D gene unclear. This CDR3 comprises 15 residues. V shed 0 bases and J shed 3 bases, with 12 bases lying between them. Germline loops: CDR1 SGHKS, CDR2 YYEKEE (reference sequence).

The table lists this clonotype with many counts. The junction departs from the called germline gene at one end, perhaps through a read error. The chain recombines TRBV5-1 with TRBJ2-1; no clear D gene. Germline assignment: CDR1 SGHRS and CDR2 YFSETQ. CDR3 length: 15 amino acids. The CDR3 sequence is CASSLEPVSYNEQFF. Written as DNA, the CDR3 is TGCGCCAGCAGTTTGGAGCCCGTTTCCTACAATGAGCAGTTCTTC.

The sample holds many counts of this clonotype. The chain carries TRBV4-2 and TRBJ2-7; D ambiguous. Deletions cut 1 base from V and 3 bases from J, with 4 bases between. The CDR3 spans 12 residues. Germline CDR1 is LGHNA and CDR2 is YNFKEQ. The CDR3 spells CASSQVDYEQYF. CDR3 nucleotide sequence: TGTGCCAGCAGCCAAGTTGACTACGAGCAGTACTTC.

This clonotype has ten or more counts. The J gene is TRBJ2-3, the V gene TRBV7-9, with D hard to call. Germline V lookup: CDR1 SEHNR, CDR2 FQNEAQ (reference sequence). The ends were cut back, 1 base at V and 0 bases at J, with 8 bases in the middle. CDR3 length: 15 amino acids. The CDR3 loop is CASSLDGWSTDTQYF. CDR3 sequence (DNA): TGTGCCAGCAGCTTAGACGGGTGGAGCACAGATACGCAGTATTTT. The full variable domain, its missing parts supplied by reference TRBV7-9 and TRBJ2-3, is DTGVSQNPRHKITKRGQNVTFRCDPISEHNRLYWYRQTLGQGPEFLTYFQNEAQLEKSRLLSDRFSAERPKGSFSTLEIQRTEQGDSAMYLCASSLDGWSTDTQYFGPGTRLTVL.

At least ten counts were recorded for this clonotype. The chain has TRBV5-1 and TRBJ1-2; D gene uncertain. The V end was cut by 0 bases, the J end by 2 bases, with 11 bases between. Germline CDR1 and CDR2: SGHRS and YFSETQ. The CDR3 spans 15 residues. CDR3 region: CASSLDGGKNYGYTF. As DNA, the CDR3 is TGCGCCAGCAGCTTGGATGGAGGGAAAAACTATGGCTACACCTTC.

This clonotype was seen repeatedly, ten times or more. The chain carries TRBV29-1 and TRBJ2-5; TRBD2 agrees at 9 bases. CDR3 length: 14 amino acids. V was clipped by 5 bases and J by 3 bases; unmatched bases: 7. Germline assignment: CDR1 SQVTM and CDR2 ANQGSEA. The CDR3 loop is CSVRGLADEETQYF. The CDR3 region has the DNA TGCAGCGTTAGGGGACTAGCAGACGAAGAGACCCAGTACTTC.

This clonotype was recorded at least ten times. The V call is TRBV12-3 or TRBV12-4, the J call TRBJ2-7; tentative D call: TRBD1 (6 bases). V gave up 3 bases and J gave up 0 bases, with 9 bases separating them. The CDR3 has 14 residues. CDR3: CASSFIQGSYEQYF. Here the CDR3 DNA reads TGTGCCAGCAGTTTTATACAGGGCTCCTACGAGCAGTACTTC.